This TCR beta chain stems from a study of regulatory T cells in long-lasting Graves disease. Study results and caveats: A reduction in accuracy may have resulted from the small sample size.

CDR1 is MDHEN, CDR2 SYDVKM, per germline. This CDR3 is built from 15 residues. Trimming cost V 2 bases and J 2 bases, with 13 bases left between them. The TCR beta library used iRepertoire HTBI primers with Arm-PCR amplification of CDR3. Each CDR3 protein gets one entry after TCRdb re-called the multiplex PCR reads with MiXCR. The sample has about half a million distinct CDR3 sequences, around 13% seen once. Time point described: newly diagnosed GD, antithyroid drugs for less than 3 months. With RNA extracted from PBMCs as input, the TCR library was made. This clonotype appeared many times. Antigen specificity is unknown. The same data also went into a second study, on T cells in Graves' hyperthyroidism and ophthalmopathy. That study reports: Newly diagnosed hyperthyroidism, duration under 2 months, in patients aged 18 to 65. Researchers ran a first-round RT-PCR on the TCR CDR3 using the HTBI primer set. Median prediction lead before ophthalmopathy onset was about 6.7 months with the model.

The chain employs TRBV28 and TRBJ2-7; no clear D. Sample: peripheral blood mononuclear cells (PBMCs), taken at new diagnosis, from a patient treated with antithyroid drugs. This sequence originates from a woman in her thirties with Graves disease. In DNA form, the CDR3 reads TGTGCCAGCAGTTTACCTACCTCTTTGGCCTACGAGCAGTACTTC. Protein product: CASSLPTSLAYEQYF.